A selection of T cell receptor beta chains follows, all from one sample in a study of human T cells and chemical hapten exposure. Using its own MiXCR run on the RACE reads, TCRdb lists one record per CDR3 protein. The profile covers over 100,000 distinct CDR3 sequences, with over 9% appearing a single time and 2.4% taken by the ten largest. The specimen comprised whole blood, sampled in connection with sensitization to the hapten diphenylcyclopropenone (DPC). These receptors all come from a woman in her forties or fifties with alopecia areata. Some clones in this sample may be carry-over from other donors' samples. Both conserved end residues are part of each CDR3. Each record gives: V gene, clone size, J gene, D gene, CDR3 DNA, CDR3 protein. D genes are given only for firm matches. Where a row states a size, it is once, few, many or the class of an expanded clone; other rows omit it.

v_call: TRBV15; clone_size: -; j_call: TRBJ1-2; d_call: -; cdr3_nt: TGTGCCACCAGGAAGGAGGGTGGAGGCACCTTC; cdr3_aa: CATRKEGGGTF
v_call: TRBV7-8; clone_size: few; j_call: TRBJ2-3; d_call: -; cdr3_nt: TGTGCCAGCAGCTTATTCGTAGCGGTCTCTAGCACAGATACGCAGTATTTT; cdr3_aa: CASSLFVAVSSTDTQYF
v_call: TRBV6-2/TRBV6-3; clone_size: -; j_call: TRBJ2-1; d_call: TRBD2; cdr3_nt: TGTGCCAGCAGTTATGGTAGCGGGAGTATCTACAATGAGCAGTTCTTC; cdr3_aa: CASSYGSGSIYNEQFF
v_call: TRBV5-5; clone_size: -; j_call: TRBJ1-4; d_call: -; cdr3_nt: TGTGCCAGCAGCTTGGGACAGAATGAAAAACTGTTTTTT; cdr3_aa: CASSLGQNEKLFF
v_call: TRBV28; clone_size: few; j_call: TRBJ2-4; d_call: TRBD2; cdr3_nt: TGTGCCGCCCGGGGACTAGGGTTCGGTCTAGCCAAAAACATTCAGTACTTC; cdr3_aa: CAARGLGFGLAKNIQYF
v_call: TRBV10-3; clone_size: many; j_call: TRBJ2-1; d_call: TRBD2; cdr3_nt: TGTGCCACCGGGACTAGCGTTGGCAATGAGCAGTTCTTC; cdr3_aa: CATGTSVGNEQFF
v_call: TRBV29-1; clone_size: many; j_call: TRBJ2-7; d_call: -; cdr3_nt: TGCAGCGTTGCCCGACAGGCACAGCCCTTTTACGAGCAGTACTTC; cdr3_aa: CSVARQAQPFYEQYF
v_call: TRBV6-2/TRBV6-3; clone_size: -; j_call: TRBJ1-1; d_call: -; cdr3_nt: TGTGCCAGCAGTTTTACAGGGTCGGTGAACACTGAAGCTTTCTTT; cdr3_aa: CASSFTGSVNTEAFF
v_call: TRBV29-1; clone_size: many; j_call: TRBJ1-3; d_call: TRBD1; cdr3_nt: TGCAGCGTTGAAGTCACAGGGGCTGGAAACACCATATATTTT; cdr3_aa: CSVEVTGAGNTIYF
v_call: TRBV6-1; clone_size: many; j_call: TRBJ2-7; d_call: -; cdr3_nt: TGTGCCAGCAGTGAATATGAGAGGGGTGAGCAGTACTTC; cdr3_aa: CASSEYERGEQYF
v_call: TRBV13; clone_size: few; j_call: TRBJ2-1; d_call: TRBD1; cdr3_nt: TGTGCCAGCAGCTCCGGGACAGGGGGGGATGAGCAGTTCTTC; cdr3_aa: CASSSGTGGDEQFF
v_call: TRBV15; clone_size: -; j_call: TRBJ1-1; d_call: TRBD1; cdr3_nt: TGTGCCACCAGCCCCCCAGGGGGAGGCACTGAAGCTTTCTTT; cdr3_aa: CATSPPGGGTEAFF
v_call: TRBV4-2; clone_size: many; j_call: TRBJ2-3; d_call: -; cdr3_nt: TGTGCCAGCAGCCAAGGGACGAGCACAGATACGCAGTATTTT; cdr3_aa: CASSQGTSTDTQYF
v_call: TRBV29-1; clone_size: many; j_call: TRBJ2-3; d_call: -; cdr3_nt: TGCAGCGTTGCTGGGATGGCTAGCACAGATACGCAGTATTTT; cdr3_aa: CSVAGMASTDTQYF
v_call: TRBV29-1; clone_size: few; j_call: TRBJ1-2; d_call: TRBD1; cdr3_nt: TGCAGCGTTGAAGAAGAGGACAGGGGCCGGGGCTACACCTTC; cdr3_aa: CSVEEEDRGRGYTF
v_call: TRBV28; clone_size: once; j_call: TRBJ1-1; d_call: -; cdr3_nt: TGTGCCAGCAGTCCGGTCTCCGGGGGCACTGAAGCTTTCTTT; cdr3_aa: CASSPVSGGTEAFF
v_call: TRBV6-1; clone_size: few; j_call: TRBJ1-2; d_call: TRBD1; cdr3_nt: TGTGCCAGCAGTGAGGGGACAGGGTATAACTATGGCTACACCTTC; cdr3_aa: CASSEGTGYNYGYTF
v_call: TRBV28; clone_size: few; j_call: TRBJ2-5; d_call: TRBD1; cdr3_nt: TGTGCCAGCAGTTCAGGACAGGGGAGAGAGACCCAGTACTTC; cdr3_aa: CASSSGQGRETQYF
v_call: TRBV5-6; clone_size: -; j_call: TRBJ2-1; d_call: -; cdr3_nt: TGTGCCAGCTTGAGGGCGACCTCCTCCTACAATGAGCAGTTCTTC; cdr3_aa: CASLRATSSYNEQFF
v_call: TRBV25-1; clone_size: few; j_call: TRBJ2-3; d_call: TRBD1; cdr3_nt: TGTGCCAGCAGCCTTACAGGGGTGCGGGCAGATACGCAGTATTTT; cdr3_aa: CASSLTGVRADTQYF
v_call: TRBV28; clone_size: few; j_call: TRBJ2-7; d_call: -; cdr3_nt: TGTGCCAGCAGTTTAATGGCAGAGATTGAGTACGAGCAGTACTTC; cdr3_aa: CASSLMAEIEYEQYF
v_call: TRBV6-1; clone_size: few; j_call: TRBJ1-1; d_call: TRBD1; cdr3_nt: TGTGCCAGCAGAAACAGGGGAGCGAACACTGAAGCTTTCTTT; cdr3_aa: CASRNRGANTEAFF
v_call: TRBV9; clone_size: few; j_call: TRBJ1-2; d_call: -; cdr3_nt: TGTGCCAGCAGCGTAGAGGTACAGGCGAATGGCTACACCTTC; cdr3_aa: CASSVEVQANGYTF
v_call: TRBV9; clone_size: many; j_call: TRBJ2-2; d_call: -; cdr3_nt: TGTGCCAGCAGTTTAAAGACCCTTCGGGGGGCCCCGAACACCGGGGAGCTGTTTTTT; cdr3_aa: CASSLKTLRGAPNTGELFF
v_call: TRBV10-3; clone_size: few; j_call: TRBJ2-7; d_call: -; cdr3_nt: TGTGCCTTCTCTCCTGGTCCTGATCCCTACGAGCAGTACTTC; cdr3_aa: CAFSPGPDPYEQYF
v_call: TRBV20-1; clone_size: many; j_call: TRBJ2-3; d_call: -; cdr3_nt: TGCAGTGCTAGGCCTTCTGGCCCCAAAGATACGCAGTATTTT; cdr3_aa: CSARPSGPKDTQYF
v_call: TRBV12-3/TRBV12-4; clone_size: -; j_call: TRBJ2-1; d_call: TRBD2; cdr3_nt: TGTGCCAGCAGTTTCGGGACTAGCGGGAACGAACAAAAGTTCTTC; cdr3_aa: CASSFGTSGNEQKFF
v_call: TRBV10-2; clone_size: many; j_call: TRBJ2-3; d_call: -; cdr3_nt: TGCGCCACCGGAGGGCCGGGCACAGATACGCAGTATTTT; cdr3_aa: CATGGPGTDTQYF
v_call: TRBV6-5; clone_size: -; j_call: TRBJ1-3; d_call: -; cdr3_nt: TGTGCCAGCTCGACACAAAACTCTGGAAACACCATATATTTT; cdr3_aa: CASSTQNSGNTIYF
v_call: TRBV20-1; clone_size: few; j_call: TRBJ2-3; d_call: TRBD2; cdr3_nt: TGCAGTGCTCAGCGGGGCGGGAGCGGAGATACGCAGTATTTT; cdr3_aa: CSAQRGGSGDTQYF
v_call: TRBV7-3; clone_size: few; j_call: TRBJ1-1; d_call: TRBD1; cdr3_nt: TGTGCCAGCAGCGCACGAGCGTTGGGACAGGGTGGCACTGAAGCTTTCTTT; cdr3_aa: CASSARALGQGGTEAFF
v_call: TRBV20-1; clone_size: many; j_call: TRBJ1-2; d_call: -; cdr3_nt: TGCAGTGCCGTGGGCAGCATAAACTATGGCTACACCTTC; cdr3_aa: CSAVGSINYGYTF
v_call: TRBV3-1; clone_size: -; j_call: TRBJ2-4; d_call: TRBD1; cdr3_nt: TGTGCCAGCAGCCCCCTATTCCGGACAGGCGGAAACATTCAGTACTTC; cdr3_aa: CASSPLFRTGGNIQYF
v_call: TRBV4-1; clone_size: few; j_call: TRBJ1-1; d_call: -; cdr3_nt: TGCGCCAGCAGCCACGAGCTTATGAACACTGAAGCTTTCTTT; cdr3_aa: CASSHELMNTEAFF
v_call: TRBV28; clone_size: few; j_call: TRBJ2-1; d_call: TRBD2; cdr3_nt: TGTGCCAGCAGTCTAAGCGGGAGGGAGCAGTTCTTC; cdr3_aa: CASSLSGREQFF
v_call: TRBV5-1; clone_size: -; j_call: TRBJ2-1; d_call: TRBD2; cdr3_nt: TGCGCCAGCAGCGGGGGAGGGCTCGGTAATGAGCAGTTCTTC; cdr3_aa: CASSGGGLGNEQFF
v_call: TRBV12-3/TRBV12-4; clone_size: -; j_call: TRBJ2-6; d_call: -; cdr3_nt: TGTGCCAGCAGTTTAAGGGGGGGGAGGGCTGGGGCCAACGTCCTGACTTTC; cdr3_aa: CASSLRGGRAGANVLTF
v_call: TRBV20-1; clone_size: few; j_call: TRBJ2-2; d_call: -; cdr3_nt: TGCAGTGCTAGAGATGGACGGGTGGGGGCCGGGGAGCTGTTTTTT; cdr3_aa: CSARDGRVGAGELFF
v_call: TRBV7-8; clone_size: -; j_call: TRBJ2-7; d_call: -; cdr3_nt: TGTGCCAGCAGCCGCGGACGAGCCGACGAGCAGTACTTC; cdr3_aa: CASSRGRADEQYF
v_call: TRBV7-7; clone_size: -; j_call: TRBJ2-5; d_call: TRBD1; cdr3_nt: TGTGCCAGCAGCGCCGACAGGGGGGGCCAAGAGACCCAGTACTTC; cdr3_aa: CASSADRGGQETQYF
v_call: TRBV12-5; clone_size: medium-sized; j_call: TRBJ2-1; d_call: TRBD1; cdr3_nt: TGTGCTAGTGGTCCTAGAGGGACAGGACAGGATGAGCAGTTCTTC; cdr3_aa: CASGPRGTGQDEQFF
v_call: TRBV3-1; clone_size: few; j_call: TRBJ2-5; d_call: -; cdr3_nt: TGTGCCAGCAGCCAAGTTTCGGGATTTCAAGAGACCCAGTACTTC; cdr3_aa: CASSQVSGFQETQYF
v_call: TRBV4-3; clone_size: -; j_call: TRBJ1-5; d_call: -; cdr3_nt: TGCGCCAGCAGCCAAGCCAGGGGTCAGCCCCAGCATTTT; cdr3_aa: CASSQARGQPQHF
v_call: TRBV20-1; clone_size: few; j_call: TRBJ2-7; d_call: -; cdr3_nt: TGCAGTGCCCCCGAGCGGCTGGGGGACGAGCAGTACTTC; cdr3_aa: CSAPERLGDEQYF
v_call: TRBV7-9; clone_size: -; j_call: TRBJ2-5; d_call: TRBD1; cdr3_nt: TGTGCCAGCAGCTTAGAACGGGGACAGGGTGAAGAGACCCAGTACTTC; cdr3_aa: CASSLERGQGEETQYF
v_call: TRBV6-5; clone_size: many; j_call: TRBJ1-2; d_call: -; cdr3_nt: TGTGCCAGCAGTCGCAGTTACAACTATGGCTACACCTTC; cdr3_aa: CASSRSYNYGYTF
v_call: TRBV28; clone_size: few; j_call: TRBJ2-3; d_call: -; cdr3_nt: TGTGCCAGCAGGAAGGGGGCAGATACGCAGTATTTT; cdr3_aa: CASRKGADTQYF
v_call: TRBV5-4; clone_size: -; j_call: TRBJ2-2; d_call: -; cdr3_nt: TGTGCCAGCGGATACACGGATCGGACCGGGGAGCTGTTTTTT; cdr3_aa: CASGYTDRTGELFF
v_call: TRBV11-2; clone_size: -; j_call: TRBJ2-3; d_call: -; cdr3_nt: TGTGCCAGCAGCTTAGGGCTAGGGCCAGATACGCAGTATTTT; cdr3_aa: CASSLGLGPDTQYF
v_call: TRBV19; clone_size: few; j_call: TRBJ2-3; d_call: TRBD1; cdr3_nt: TGTGCCAGGGGACAGGGGGATACGCAGTATTTT; cdr3_aa: CARGQGDTQYF
v_call: TRBV12-3/TRBV12-4; clone_size: few; j_call: TRBJ1-1; d_call: -; cdr3_nt: TGTGCCAGCAGCTCACAGGTTGGGCACACTGAAGCTTTCTTT; cdr3_aa: CASSSQVGHTEAFF
v_call: TRBV6-5; clone_size: -; j_call: TRBJ1-2; d_call: -; cdr3_nt: TGTGCCAGCGGTTCTACGGGGGCGGGGGCTGGCTACACCTTC; cdr3_aa: CASGSTGAGAGYTF
v_call: TRBV29-1; clone_size: many; j_call: TRBJ2-2; d_call: -; cdr3_nt: TGCAGCGTTGAAGCGCCGCGGCCCCTCTGGAGACCGGCTGCCGGGGAGCTGTTTTTT; cdr3_aa: CSVEAPRPLWRPAAGELFF
v_call: TRBV20-1; clone_size: -; j_call: TRBJ2-6; d_call: -; cdr3_nt: TGCAGTGCACAGGGTGTAGGCTCTGGGGCCAACGTCCTGACTTTC; cdr3_aa: CSAQGVGSGANVLTF
v_call: TRBV6-5; clone_size: few; j_call: TRBJ1-6; d_call: -; cdr3_nt: TGTGCCAGCACCGGCCGGGCCCAAGGGCCCACTATGAATTCACCCCTCCACTTT; cdr3_aa: CASTGRAQGPTMNSPLHF
v_call: TRBV5-4; clone_size: -; j_call: TRBJ2-4; d_call: -; cdr3_nt: TGTGCCAGCAGCTCGGACGGCCTGACCATTCAGTACTTC; cdr3_aa: CASSSDGLTIQYF
v_call: TRBV7-2; clone_size: few; j_call: TRBJ2-7; d_call: TRBD2; cdr3_nt: TGTGCCAGCACCTTGCCCGGGAGGGCCCGCGAGCAGTACTTC; cdr3_aa: CASTLPGRAREQYF